Shown below are 13 T cell receptor beta chains from a single sample sequenced in a study of radiation and T cells in renal cell carcinoma. Sequenced by immunoSEQ multiplex PCR; TCRdb stores in-frame clones only, minus some. The data contain 20,000 to 25,000 clones, approximately 80% of them seen just once; the ten biggest clones take up 35% to 50%. This sample's time point: baseline pretreatment blood. The treatment is: 15 Gy SBRT to primary tumor, nephrectomy 4 weeks later. The specimen comprised blood, sampled from a patient whose treatment included radiotherapy and nephrectomy. These receptors were collected from a man aged 55 to 69 with renal cell carcinoma.

This clone was recorded a few times. The CDR3 coding sequence is TGTGCCAGCAGCTTGAGTGGCACAGATACGCAGTATTTT. Protein sequence: CASSLSGTDTQYF. The V call is TRBV11-3, the J call TRBJ2-3; D is unresolved. The CDR3 is made up of 13 amino acids. Germline CDR1 is SGHNT and CDR2 is YENEEA. Trimming took 3 bases from V and 1 from J, leaving 5 bases between them. The full variable domain, in which reference TRBV11-3 and TRBJ2-3 provide the parts outside the CDR3, is EAGVVQSPRYKIIEKKQPVAFWCNPISGHNTLYWYLQNLGQGPELLIRYENEEAVDDSQLPKDRFSAERLKGVDSTLKIQPAELGDSAVYLCASSLSGTDTQYFGPGTRLTVL.

This clone has a single count. The J gene is TRBJ2-5, the V gene TRBV4-2; D uncertain. Germline values: CDR1 LGHNA, CDR2 YNFKEQ. The CDR3 extends over 14 amino acids. The V gene lost 3 bases and the J gene lost 2 bases, with 10 bases spanning the gap. CDR3: CASSQGGAQETQYF. DNA for the CDR3: TGTGCCAGCAGCCAGGGCGGAGCTCAAGAGACCCAGTACTTC.

This chain joins TRBV2 and TRBJ2-1; 8 bases are shared with TRBD2. Trimming at V came to 1 base and at J to 8 bases, leaving 1 base not matched to a gene. Germline values: CDR1 SNHLY, CDR2 FYNNEI. The CDR3 consists of 13 residues. This CDR3 is CASSEGLAYEQFF. The CDR3 DNA follows: TGTGCCAGCAGTGAAGGACTAGCGTATGAGCAGTTCTTC.

In the case of this clone: A read error may produce the germline difference seen at one junction end. The chain couples TRBV5-4 to TRBJ2-2; D not certain. Germline CDR1 and CDR2: SGHNT and YYREEE (reference sequence). This CDR3 is built from 17 residues. The DNA for the CDR3 is TGTGCCAGCAGCTTGTCTACCGTATTTCCGAATACCGGGGAGCTGTTTTTT. Its translation is CASSLSTVFPNTGELFF. Based on the CDR3 plus reference TRBV5-4 and TRBJ2-2, the full variable domain is ETGVTQSPTHLIKTRGQQVTLRCSSQSGHNTVSWYQQALGQGPQFIFQYYREEENGRGNFPPRFSGLQFPNYSSELNVNALELDDSALYLCASSLSTVFPNTGELFFGEGSRLTVL.

V is TRBV30 and J is TRBJ1-5; D remains unclear. Looked up from germline, CDR1 is GTSNPN and CDR2 is SVGIG (reference sequence). The CDR3 sequence is 17 residues long. V lost 0 bases and J 0 bases, leaving 15 bases between the germline ends. The CDR3 loop reads CAWSVRTRRYSNQPQHF. The CDR3 DNA sequence: TGTGCCTGGAGTGTACGAACCAGGAGGTATAGCAATCAGCCCCAGCATTTT.

This clone was observed at least ten times. The chain couples TRBV30 to TRBJ1-4; 8 positions match TRBD1. This CDR3 contains 14 residues. Per germline, CDR1 GTSNPN and CDR2 SVGIG (reference sequence). V gave up 5 bases and J gave up 5 bases; unmatched junction bases: 7. This CDR3 is CAWERGQGNEKLFF. The DNA for the CDR3 is TGTGCCTGGGAAAGAGGACAGGGAAATGAAAAACTGTTTTTT.

The chain recombines TRBV13 with TRBJ1-2; 7 nucleotides align to TRBD1. The CDR3 length is 18 residues. Germline-derived CDR1 and CDR2 are PRHDT and FYEKMQ (reference sequence). Trimming cost V 5 bases and J 1 base; bases outside gene matches: 16. The CDR3 bases are TGTGCCAGCAGCATGGGGCCGGGACAGACTTTTATTAACTATGGCTACACCTTC. It codes for CASSMGPGQTFINYGYTF.

This chain connects TRBV30 to TRBJ2-3, with 7 bases that match TRBD2. The CDR3 runs 17 residues. Germline values: CDR1 GTSNPN, CDR2 SVGIG (reference sequence). V was clipped by 0 bases and J by 6 bases; unmatched bases: 15. CDR3 in DNA: TGTGCCTGGAGTGTCCCAGGCGGGAGAAGCCGCTCTGATACGCAGTATTTT. Translated, it gives CAWSVPGGRSRSDTQYF.

This clone occurred once. The chain couples TRBV7-9 to TRBJ2-3; D not resolved. The length of the CDR3 is 13 residues. Trimming pared 5 bases from V and 5 bases from J, leaving 11 bases between. Germline V gives CDR1 SEHNR, CDR2 FQNEAQ (reference sequence). CDR3 loop: CASSKETGDTQYF. CDR3 nucleotide sequence: TGTGCCAGCAGCAAAGAGACGGGAGATACGCAGTATTTT.

The rearrangement links TRBV10-1 to TRBJ1-6; D possibly corresponds to TRBD1 (6 bases). The CDR3 is 13 residues long. Per germline, CDR1 WNHNN and CDR2 SYGVQD (reference sequence). V gave up 6 bases and J gave up 7 bases, with 10 bases separating them. The CDR3 coding sequence is TGCGCCAGCAGCCCGCAGGGGAATTCACCCCTCCACTTT. This encodes CASSPQGNSPLHF.

This clone is labeled as medium-sized. This same CDR3 is encoded by further DNA sequences in the sample. This chain connects TRBV29-1 to TRBJ1-2; D gene unclear. Germline V gene lookup returns CDR1 SQVTM and CDR2 ANQGSEA. Trimming removed 6 bases from V and 7 bases from J, with 12 bases in between. The CDR3 loop spans 11 amino acids. CDR3 bases: TGCAGCGTCTCCCCTCTCGGTGGCTACACCTTC. The encoded protein is CSVSPLGGYTF. Looking up the rest from reference TRBV29-1 and TRBJ1-2 gives the full variable domain: SAVISQKPSRDICQRGTSLTIQCQVDSQVTMMFWYRQQPGQSLTLIATANQGSEATYESGFVIDKFPISRPNLTFSTLTVSNMSPEDSSIYLCSVSPLGGYTFGSGTRLTVV.

CDR3 in amino acids: CASSLRLGLEAFF. The CDR3 DNA is TGTGCCAGCAGCCTCAGACTGGGGCTTGAAGCTTTCTTT. The chain couples TRBV7-9 to TRBJ1-1; the D gene is possibly TRBD1 (5 bases). V lost 5 bases to trimming and J lost 7 bases, with 14 bases between them. The germline V gene encodes CDR1 SEHNR and CDR2 FQNEAQ (reference sequence). CDR3 length: 13 amino acids.

J is TRBJ2-5 and V is TRBV7-2; D gene unclear. The V and J ends lost 4 bases and 2 bases respectively, with 2 bases between them. The germline CDR1 and CDR2 sequences are SGHTA and FQGNSA. This CDR3 comprises 11 residues. The CDR3 sequence: CASSYQETQYF. The CDR3 DNA is TGTGCCAGCAGCTATCAAGAGACCCAGTACTTC.